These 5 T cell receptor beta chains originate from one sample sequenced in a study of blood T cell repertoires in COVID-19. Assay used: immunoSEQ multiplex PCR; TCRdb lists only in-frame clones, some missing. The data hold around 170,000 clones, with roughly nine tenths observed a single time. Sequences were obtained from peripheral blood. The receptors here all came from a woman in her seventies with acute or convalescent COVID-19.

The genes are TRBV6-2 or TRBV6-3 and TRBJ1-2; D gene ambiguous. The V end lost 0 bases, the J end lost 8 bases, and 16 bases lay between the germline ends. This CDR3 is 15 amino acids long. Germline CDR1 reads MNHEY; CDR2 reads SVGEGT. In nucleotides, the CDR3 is TGTGCCAGCAGTTACTCGGGCGGGCCCGCCTGGGGCTACACCTTC. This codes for CASSYSGGPAWGYTF.

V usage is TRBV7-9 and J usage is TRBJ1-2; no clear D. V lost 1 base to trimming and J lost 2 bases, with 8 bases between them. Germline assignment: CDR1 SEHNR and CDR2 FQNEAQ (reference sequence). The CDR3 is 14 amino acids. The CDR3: CASSLGQANYGYTF. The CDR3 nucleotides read TGTGCCAGCAGCTTAGGGCAGGCCAACTATGGCTACACCTTC.

The CDR3 reads CASSGHPQRGIYEQYF. The CDR3 coding sequence is TGTGCCAGCAGCGGCCACCCACAACGGGGGATCTACGAGCAGTACTTC. The rearrangement links TRBV7-2 to TRBJ2-7, with a tentative D call TRBD2 (6 bases). The CDR3 spans 16 residues. The V end was cut by 5 bases, the J end by 3 bases, with 20 bases between. The V gene's germline CDR1 is SGHTA and CDR2 FQGNSA. Together with reference TRBV7-2 and TRBJ2-7, the CDR3 gives the full variable domain: GAGVSQSPSNKVTEKGKDVELRCDPISGHTALYWYRQSLGQGLEFLIYFQGNSAPDKSGLPSDRFSAERTGGSVSTLTIQRTQQEDSAVYLCASSGHPQRGIYEQYFGPGTRLTVT.

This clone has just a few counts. CDR3 sequence: CASSFPPPRQGSSYEQYF. CDR3 in DNA: TGTGCCAGCAGTTTTCCCCCTCCCCGGCAGGGGAGCTCCTACGAGCAGTACTTC. V is TRBV27 and J is TRBJ2-7; D may be TRBD1 (6 bases). The germline gives CDR1 MNHEY, CDR2 SMNVEV (reference sequence). The V and J ends lost 3 bases and 0 bases respectively, with 21 bases between them. This CDR3 region has 18 residues.

The DNA of the CDR3 is TGTGCCAGTAGTATACTAGAGGGTCAGCCCCAGCATTTT. This codes for CASSILEGQPQHF. V usage is TRBV19 and J usage is TRBJ1-5, with D hard to call. The CDR3 runs 13 residues. Deletions cut 2 bases from V and 6 bases from J, with 8 bases between. Germline CDR1 reads LNHDA; CDR2 reads SQIVND (reference sequence). The whole variable domain, remainder taken from reference TRBV19 and TRBJ1-5, is DGGITQSPKYLFRKEGQNVTLSCEQNLNHDAMYWYRQDPGQGLRLIYYSQIVNDFQKGDIAEGYSVSREKKESFPLTVTSAQKNPTAFYLCASSILEGQPQHFGDGTRLSIL.